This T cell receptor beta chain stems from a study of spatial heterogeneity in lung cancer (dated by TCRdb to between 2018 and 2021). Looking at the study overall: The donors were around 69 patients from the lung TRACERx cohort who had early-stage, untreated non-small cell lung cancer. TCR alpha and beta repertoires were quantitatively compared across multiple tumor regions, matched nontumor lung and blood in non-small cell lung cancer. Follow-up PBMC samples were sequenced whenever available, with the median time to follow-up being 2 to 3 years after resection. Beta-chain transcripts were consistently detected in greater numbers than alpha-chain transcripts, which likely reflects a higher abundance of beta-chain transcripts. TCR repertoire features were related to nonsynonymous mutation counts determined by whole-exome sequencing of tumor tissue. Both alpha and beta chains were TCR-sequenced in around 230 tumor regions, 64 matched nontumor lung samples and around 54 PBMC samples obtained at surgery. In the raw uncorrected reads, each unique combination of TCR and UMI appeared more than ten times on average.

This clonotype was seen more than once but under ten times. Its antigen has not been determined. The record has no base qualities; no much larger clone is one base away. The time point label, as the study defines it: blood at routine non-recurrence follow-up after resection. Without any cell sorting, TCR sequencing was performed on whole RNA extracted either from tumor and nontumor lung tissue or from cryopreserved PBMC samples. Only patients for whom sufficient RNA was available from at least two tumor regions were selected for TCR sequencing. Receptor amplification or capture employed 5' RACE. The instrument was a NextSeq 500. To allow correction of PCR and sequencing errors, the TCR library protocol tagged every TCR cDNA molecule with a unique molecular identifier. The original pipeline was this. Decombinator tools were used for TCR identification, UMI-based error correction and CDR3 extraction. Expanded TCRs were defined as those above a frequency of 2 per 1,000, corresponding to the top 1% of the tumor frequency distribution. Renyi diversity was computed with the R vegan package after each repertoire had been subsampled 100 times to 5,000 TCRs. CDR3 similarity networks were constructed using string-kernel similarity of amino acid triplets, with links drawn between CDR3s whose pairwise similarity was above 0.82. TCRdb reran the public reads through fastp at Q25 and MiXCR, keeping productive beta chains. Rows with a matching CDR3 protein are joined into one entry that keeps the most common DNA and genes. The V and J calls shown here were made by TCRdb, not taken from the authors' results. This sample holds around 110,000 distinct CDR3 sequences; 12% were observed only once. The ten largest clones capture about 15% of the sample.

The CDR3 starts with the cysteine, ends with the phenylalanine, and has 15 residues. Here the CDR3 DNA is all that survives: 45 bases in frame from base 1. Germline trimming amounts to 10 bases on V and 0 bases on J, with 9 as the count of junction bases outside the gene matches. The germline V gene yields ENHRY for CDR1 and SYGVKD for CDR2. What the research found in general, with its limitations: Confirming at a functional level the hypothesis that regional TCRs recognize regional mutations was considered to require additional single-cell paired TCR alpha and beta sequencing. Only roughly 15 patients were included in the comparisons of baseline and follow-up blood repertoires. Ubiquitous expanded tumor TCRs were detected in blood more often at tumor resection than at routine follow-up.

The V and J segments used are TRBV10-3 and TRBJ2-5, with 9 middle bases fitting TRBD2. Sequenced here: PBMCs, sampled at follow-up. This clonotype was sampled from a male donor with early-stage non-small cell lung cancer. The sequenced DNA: TGTGCCAGTGCGGGGGGGAAGCCGTACCAAGAGACCCAGTACTTC. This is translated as CASAGGKPYQETQYF.